This T cell receptor beta chain came from a study of Graves' ophthalmopathy and Graves' hyperthyroidism. Study results and caveats: Most thyroid clonotypes expanded beyond 0.001 frequency were also found in blood.

The table lists this clonotype with many counts. No antigen is known for it. Scientists amplified the TCR beta CDR3 regions from RNA transcripts. Scientists carried out first-round RT-PCR using HTBI primers and then a second-round multiplex PCR. TCRdb processed the multiplex PCR reads anew with MiXCR; each CDR3 protein has one entry. Counted here are about 390,000 distinct CDR3 sequences, 17% occurring once; the ten biggest clones make up 2% to 2.5%. The CDR3 spans 16 residues. Germline CDR1 is DFQATT and CDR2 is SNEGSKA (reference sequence). The germline V and J ends were trimmed by 3 bases and 8 bases, with 22 bases remaining between them.

The specimen sequenced was peripheral blood. V gene TRBV20-1 combines with J gene TRBJ2-2; D may correspond to TRBD1 or TRBD2 (5 bases each). This TCR came from an adult woman with stable Graves' hyperthyroidism. CDR3 nucleotide sequence: TGCAGTGCTAGTGGTCCTACTACTAGGGGAGTGGGGGAGCTGTTTTTT. This encodes CSASGPTTRGVGELFF.